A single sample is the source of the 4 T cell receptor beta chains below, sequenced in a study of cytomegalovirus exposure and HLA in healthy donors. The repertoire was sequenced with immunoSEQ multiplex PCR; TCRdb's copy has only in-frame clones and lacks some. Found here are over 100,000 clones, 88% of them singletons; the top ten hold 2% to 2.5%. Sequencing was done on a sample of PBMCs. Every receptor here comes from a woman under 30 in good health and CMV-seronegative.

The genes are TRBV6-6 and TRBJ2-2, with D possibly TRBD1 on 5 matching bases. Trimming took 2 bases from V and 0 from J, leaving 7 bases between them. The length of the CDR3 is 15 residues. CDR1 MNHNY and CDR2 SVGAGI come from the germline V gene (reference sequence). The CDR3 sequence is CASSYDSANTGELFF. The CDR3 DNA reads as TGTGCCAGCAGTTACGACAGCGCGAACACCGGGGAGCTGTTTTTT.

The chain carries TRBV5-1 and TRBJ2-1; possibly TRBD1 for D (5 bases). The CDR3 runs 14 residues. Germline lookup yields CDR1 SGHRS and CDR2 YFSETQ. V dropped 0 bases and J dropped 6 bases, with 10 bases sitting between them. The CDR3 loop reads CASSLGQGPNEQFF. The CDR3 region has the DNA TGCGCCAGCAGCTTGGGTCAGGGTCCCAATGAGCAGTTCTTC.

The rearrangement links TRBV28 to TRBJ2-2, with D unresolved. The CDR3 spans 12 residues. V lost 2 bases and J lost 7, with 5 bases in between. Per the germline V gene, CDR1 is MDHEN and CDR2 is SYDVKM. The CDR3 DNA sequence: TGTGCCAGCAGTTTAGTCGGCGGGGAGCTGTTTTTT. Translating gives CASSLVGGELFF. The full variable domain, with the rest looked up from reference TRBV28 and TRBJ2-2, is DVKVTQSSRYLVKRTGEKVFLECVQDMDHENMFWYRQDPGLGLRLIYFSYDVKMKEKGDIPEGYSVSREKKERFSLILESASTNQTSMYLCASSLVGGELFFGEGSRLTVL.

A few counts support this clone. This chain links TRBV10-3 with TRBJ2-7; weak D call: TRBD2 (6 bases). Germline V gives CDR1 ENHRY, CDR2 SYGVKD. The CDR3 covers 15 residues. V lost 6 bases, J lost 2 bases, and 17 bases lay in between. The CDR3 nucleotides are TGTGCCATCAGCCGGGAGACGATCGGAGCCTACGAGCAGTACTTC. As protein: CAISRETIGAYEQYF.